This T cell receptor beta chain came from a study of blood T cells in healthy people across ages. Alongside a J-beta primer mix, a sample-barcoded 5' primer served in a second PCR lasting about 7 to 11 cycles. TCRdb ran MiXCR on the 5' RACE reads and lists one entry per CDR3 protein. This table holds fewer than 900,000 distinct CDR3 sequences, around 40% found once. The germline V gene encodes CDR1 MNHNY and CDR2 SVGAGI (reference sequence). V lost 3 bases, J lost 4 bases, and 10 bases lay in between. This CDR3 is 14 amino acids long. The count of this clonotype is one. The sample was blood. The genes are TRBV6-6 and TRBJ1-5; D unclear. The sequence derives from a woman aged 55-69 years in good health. CDR3 loop: CASSYGEVNQPQHF. CDR3 DNA: TGTGCCAGCAGTTATGGGGAAGTAAATCAGCCCCAGCATTTT.